This entry lists 5 T cell receptor beta chains sequenced from one sample in a study of shared clonotypes between healthy human individuals. Using immunoSEQ multiplex PCR, the repertoire was profiled, and TCRdb retains in-frame clones only, with some absent. Here the sample spans about 580,000 clones, 95% to 98% being singletons. The naive CD8 population came from CD45RO-negative cells selected for CCR7, without terminally differentiated effector memory CD45RA+ cells. The specimen sequenced was naive CD8+ T cells sorted from blood. These receptors all come from a man aged 30-40 years in good health.

The chain carries TRBV11-2 and TRBJ2-7; TRBD1 aligns across 8 bases. Germline trimming cut 3 bases from V and 6 bases from J; bases unmatched to any gene: 7. Germline lookup yields CDR1 SGHAT and CDR2 FQNNGV. This CDR3 contains 14 residues. In DNA, the CDR3 is TGTGCCAGCAGCTTCGGACAGGGAGTTGGCGAGCAGTACTTC. Translation gives CASSFGQGVGEQYF.

This clone was seen just once. The chain carries TRBV2 and TRBJ2-1; weak D call: TRBD2 (6 bases). V was clipped by 2 bases and J by 0 bases, with 14 bases between them. Germline V gene lookup returns CDR1 SNHLY and CDR2 FYNNEI. This CDR3 comprises 17 residues. In DNA, the CDR3 is TGTGCCAGCAGTGAATCAGGAGCGGGCAGCTCCTACAATGAGCAGTTCTTC. It translates to CASSESGAGSSYNEQFF.

The chain recombines TRBV7-9 with TRBJ2-7; D uncertain. Trimming cost V 4 bases and J 3 bases, with 13 bases left between them. This CDR3 region has 14 residues. Germline lookup yields CDR1 SEHNR and CDR2 FQNEAQ (reference sequence). The CDR3 sequence: CASSSSTLLYEQYF. CDR3 nucleotides: TGTGCCAGCAGCTCAAGTACCCTGCTCTACGAGCAGTACTTC.

The chain has TRBV14 and TRBJ1-1; D not certain. This CDR3 contains 12 residues. The ends were cut back, 3 bases at V and 5 bases at J, with 7 bases in the middle. Germline V lookup: CDR1 SGHDN, CDR2 FVKESK. CDR3 protein: CASSHGWTEAFF. The CDR3 bases are TGTGCCAGCAGCCACGGTTGGACTGAAGCTTTCTTT.

The rearrangement joins TRBV2 to TRBJ1-4; 7 nucleotides match TRBD1. The CDR3 contains 15 residues. Germline trimming cut 6 bases from V and 0 bases from J; bases unmatched to any gene: 4. Per the germline V gene, CDR1 is SNHLY and CDR2 is FYNNEI. For the CDR3, the DNA is TGTGCCAGCAGGGACACAGGGGCAACTAATGAAAAACTGTTTTTT. Translated, it gives CASRDTGATNEKLFF.